The present entry profiles one T cell receptor beta chain with its context. This clone was counted between two and nine times. Its antigen remains unidentified. Base qualities are missing; no much larger clone stands one base away. The sample originates from a study of beta chain features in type 1 diabetes listed by TCRdb under 2018. In the study overall: Mean age, gender distribution, total cell number and subset yield were not different between patients and healthy donors. A total of some 100,000,000 sorted cells were examined across all samples, and a strong correlation was observed between cell number per subset and RNA yield. In the study, TCRB repertoires of sorted circulating CD4+ T cell subsets from recently diagnosed type 1 diabetes patients were compared with those of matched healthy donors. Regulatory and stem cell-like memory subsets were isolated from only 8 patients and roughly eight healthy donors, whereas naive and central memory subsets came from all 28 donors. Points the paper makes about the study in general: Because cDNA was sequenced instead of genomic DNA, highly expressing activated cells could be over-represented, though the groups showed no difference in activation or CD3 levels. The naive, central memory and regulatory TCRB repertoires appeared to resemble one another more closely among patients than among healthy donors. Shorter templates might be favored by PCR, yet because patient and control samples were amplified and corrected together, any such skew would affect both groups equally. Patients with type 1 diabetes made fewer insertions and deleted more nucleotides at VDJ recombination sites, implying thymic rearrangement abnormalities. In all four CD4+ subsets, TCRB CDR3 length was moderately but significantly shorter in type 1 diabetes patients. Because small numbers of individuals were included in the HLA sub-analyses, any influence of HLA type on TCRB rearrangement was left unresolved.

The entire isolated RNA was reverse transcribed using the High Capacity cDNA Reverse Transcription Kit, and thus expressed TCRB transcripts were sequenced. Naive, central memory and regulatory T cell samples underwent deep immunoSEQ sequencing, averaging approximately 3.3 million total reads per sample. Sorted cells were lysed in RLT buffer and RNA was extracted with DNase-treated RNeasy Micro or Mini kits, depending on cell number. Each cell subset was processed separately to prevent cross-contamination, with patient and healthy donor samples processed together. The immunoSEQ multiplex PCR was used to amplify TCRB sequences from cDNA, generating 87-bp fragments that spanned the CDR3 region. Sequencing of the amplicons was done on the Illumina HiSeq platform. The study's own analysis went as follows. PCR bias was corrected computationally using synthetic template baselines, and reads within Hamming distance 2 were collapsed, with unmergeable singletons discarded. Reads were aligned against IMGT to assign V, D and J genes, CDR3 length and insertions or deletions at six rearrangement sites. Within each subset, clonotype counts were normalized to sorted cell number, and only after that were true diversity and Gini coefficients computed with the tcR R package. The overlap coefficient, calculated on TCRB nucleotide sequences, was used to quantify repertoire sharing. As a proxy for the pre-selection repertoire, out-of-frame TCRB sequences from naive cells were analyzed. TCRdb retrieved this table from immuneACCESS and kept in-frame rearrangements only. Not all clones are present; in checked studies, unresolved V genes account for under half, and no reason is known for the remainder. That table is the source of V, J and clone size, and D and trimming were worked out from the DNA. In this sample the table shows under 400,000 clones, around 19% of which occur a single time. Clones ranked in the top ten supply approximately 0.041% of the sample.

From each donor, a single peripheral blood sample of 95 to 150 mL on average was drawn into heparinised tubes. Using a panel that included CD45RO, CCR7, CD25, CD127, CD95 and CD27, naive, central memory, regulatory and stem cell-like memory CD4+ T cells were sorted on a BD FACSAria II. All sorted populations exceeded 95% purity. PBMCs were isolated right away by Lymphoprep density gradient centrifugation and were stained directly, without culture. So that batch effects would be minimized, each experiment stained and sorted samples in pairs, pairing one healthy donor with one patient. Sequences SQVTM (CDR1) and ANQGSEA (CDR2) are obtained from the germline V gene. The CDR3 spans 14 residues, from the cysteine through the phenylalanine. Only the CDR3 DNA stays, 42 bases, in frame from base 1. V ends up 5 bases short and J 4 bases short, with an unmatched junction base count of 6.

The sequencing sample was made of naive CD4+ T cells from blood. The cell subset or site label, read with the paper, signifies: true naive CD4+ T cells. The rearranged chain carries TRBV29-1 and TRBJ2-5, with 11 bases matching TRBD2. The TCR originated in a woman younger than 30 in good health. The CDR3 here reads CSVYSGTSGETQYF. The DNA sequence is TGCAGCGTTTACTCCGGGACTAGCGGAGAGACCCAGTACTTC. Full variable domain (CDR3 extended with the reference TRBV29-1 and TRBJ2-5 proteins): SAVISQKPSRDICQRGTSLTIQCQVDSQVTMMFWYRQQPGQSLTLIATANQGSEATYESGFVIDKFPISRPNLTFSTLTVSNMSPEDSSIYLCSVYSGTSGETQYFGPGTRLLVL.